This T cell receptor (beta chain) was identified during a study of T cell clones after liver transplantation. Across the study: Tolerant meant at least one year fully off immunosuppression without liver enzymes above twice normal. General study results and limits: The donor-reactive repertoire was only partly measurable in a couple of subjects, lacking donor cells.

CDR3 length: 11 residues. Germline V gene lookup returns CDR1 SNHLY and CDR2 FYNNEI. Trimming removed 10 bases at V and 10 bases at J, with 14 bases between. TCRdb's copy holds only in-frame clones and misses some; the assay was immunoSEQ multiplex PCR. Here the sample spans under 150,000 clones, about nine tenths being singletons. This clone came up a few times. What it binds is not known. The gene calls are TRBV2 and TRBJ2-1; D gene ambiguous. The sample consisted of CD4+ T cells from blood, taken 12 months after liver transplant. This TCR was recovered from a human patient who received a liver transplant. Part of the T cell pool may stem from the graft donor. The CDR3 DNA sequence: TGTGCCACTCACTATGCGGCGGAGCAGTTCTTC. Amino acid sequence: CATHYAAEQFF.